The 6 T cell receptor beta chains given below trace back to one sample, sequenced in a study of blood T cell repertoires in COVID-19. Only in-frame clones appear in the TCRdb table, and some are missing; sequencing was by immunoSEQ multiplex PCR. Of about 250,000 clones listed, around nine tenths are singletons. The specimen was PBMCs or T cells enriched from blood (not recorded which). These receptor sequences come from a woman in her forties or fifties who had recovered from COVID-19.

This chain connects TRBV7-2 to TRBJ1-6, with 8 bases matching TRBD1. Germline V gene data show CDR1 as SGHTA and CDR2 as FQGNSA. The CDR3 loop spans 15 amino acids. With V trimmed by 4 bases and J by 8 bases, 7 bases remained unmatched. As DNA, the CDR3 is TGTGCCAGCAGCTCAGACAGGGGACTGGATTCACCCCTCCACTTT. Residues: CASSSDRGLDSPLHF.

The chain has TRBV5-5 and TRBJ1-2, with 7 bases identical to TRBD1. V lost 4 bases and J lost 5; bases outside the gene matches: 8. The V gene's germline CDR1 is SGHKS and CDR2 YYEKEE (reference sequence). This CDR3 contains 14 residues. This CDR3 is CASSPTGARYGYTF. The CDR3 nucleotides are TGTGCCAGCAGCCCTACAGGGGCCAGATATGGCTACACCTTC.

Only one count was recorded for this clone. This CDR3 is CASSLTAIGGVSPLHF. CDR3 nucleotide sequence: TGTGCCAGCAGCTTAACCGCTATAGGGGGCGTTTCACCCCTCCACTTT. The chain carries TRBV7-6 and TRBJ1-6; 7 positions match TRBD1. The CDR3 consists of 16 residues. Losses at the gene ends were 2 bases for V and 9 bases for J; bases not matched to a gene: 10. Germline values: CDR1 SGHVS, CDR2 FNYEAQ.

This chain joins TRBV4-3 and TRBJ1-5; D is uncertain. Germline lookup yields CDR1 LGHNA and CDR2 YSLEER. There are 13 residues in the CDR3. Trimming shortened V by 0 bases and J by 6 bases, and 6 bases separated the two germline ends. The CDR3 is CASSQDRAQPQHF. CDR3 in DNA: TGCGCCAGCAGCCAAGATAGAGCTCAGCCCCAGCATTTT.

This clone was counted once. The rearrangement links TRBV5-5 to TRBJ1-1; TRBD1 is a possible D gene (5 bases). The CDR3 runs 13 residues. V was trimmed by 4 bases and J by 5 bases, leaving 12 bases between them. Germline-derived CDR1 and CDR2 are SGHKS and YYEKEE (reference sequence). The CDR3 reads CASSGTSETEAFF. The CDR3 DNA is TGTGCCAGCAGCGGGACTTCGGAAACTGAAGCTTTCTTT.

This chain joins TRBV18 and TRBJ2-7; 8 positions agree with TRBD2. Trimming removed 5 bases from V and 5 bases from J; junction bases left unmatched: 11. Germline assignment: CDR1 KGHSH and CDR2 LQKENI. The CDR3 length is 15 residues. The CDR3 region is CASSSSRGGTNEQYF. The CDR3 DNA sequence: TGTGCCAGCTCATCATCTCGGGGGGGAACGAACGAGCAGTACTTC.